Following are 25 T cell receptor beta chains from one sample sequenced in a study of a mutant IDH1 vaccine in newly diagnosed glioma. Their antigens remain unidentified. The sample's time point: week 5, during vaccination. The investigators gave 300 ug of mutant IDH1 20-mer peptide in each vaccine dose, together with topical imiquimod. Some clones are missing from TCRdb's copy, which holds only in-frame ones; the method was immunoSEQ multiplex PCR. The sample has under 95,000 clones; 91% are singletons. The material sequenced was PBMCs, taken from a glioma patient whose treatment included an IDH1 peptide vaccine. The receptor source for this set is a woman in her 50s with glioma.

This chain links TRBV18 with TRBJ1-4; D remains ambiguous. V was shortened by 3 bases and J by 7 bases, with 9 bases between the two germline ends. The CDR3 is made up of 13 amino acids. Germline V gene lookup returns CDR1 KGHSH and CDR2 LQKENI. The CDR3 sequence is CASSPDGSEKLFF. DNA for the CDR3: TGTGCCAGCTCACCGGACGGGTCTGAAAAACTGTTTTTT.

The chain has TRBV11-2 and TRBJ1-2; 8 nucleotides agree with TRBD1. Trimming took 11 bases from V and 4 from J; bases not matched to a gene: 12. This CDR3 is 14 amino acids long. The germline CDR1 and CDR2 sequences are SGHAT and FQNNGV. The CDR3 bases are TGTGCCTCCGCCCCAGGGGGCCCGGGCTATGGCTACACCTTC. This gives the protein CASAPGGPGYGYTF.

In DNA, the CDR3 is TGTGCCAGCTCACCTAAGACAGGTTCCTACAATGAGCAGTTCTTC. Its protein is CASSPKTGSYNEQFF. V gene TRBV18 combines with J gene TRBJ2-1; perhaps TRBD1 as D (6 bases). CDR1 and CDR2 from the germline V gene are KGHSH and LQKENI. CDR3 length: 15 residues. Trimming stripped 3 bases from V and 1 base from J, with 10 bases between.

The CDR3 spells CASSPSLVTDTQYF. CDR3 DNA: TGTGCCAGCAGCCCATCATTGGTCACAGATACGCAGTATTTT. The J gene is TRBJ2-3, the V gene TRBV7-2; D unresolved. Germline assignment: CDR1 SGHTA and CDR2 FQGNSA. The V and J ends lost 5 bases and 2 bases respectively, with 11 bases between them. The CDR3 totals 14 residues.

The V and J genes are TRBV15 and TRBJ2-1, with D tentatively TRBD2 (10 bases). Germline assignment: CDR1 LNHNV and CDR2 YYDKDF (reference sequence). The CDR3 runs 18 residues. V was cut by 6 bases and J by 10 bases, with 31 bases left in between. CDR3 region: CATSSGTGSSGSLKEQFF. For the CDR3, the DNA is TGTGCCACCAGTTCCGGGACAGGGTCTAGCGGGAGTTTAAAGGAGCAGTTCTTC.

The chain is built from TRBV5-1 and TRBJ1-4; D unresolved. Germline V gives CDR1 SGHRS, CDR2 YFSETQ. CDR3 length equals 14 residues. Deletions cut 4 bases from V and 11 bases from J, with 18 bases between. CDR3 protein: CASSQTGSPAKLFF. DNA for the CDR3: TGCGCCAGCAGCCAAACCGGGAGCCCAGCCAAACTGTTTTTT.

The sample holds one count of this clone. The CDR3 here is CASSVARGVDEQFF. Here the CDR3 DNA reads TGTGCCAGCAGTGTAGCCAGGGGGGTCGATGAGCAGTTCTTC. The J gene is TRBJ2-1, the V gene TRBV28; D is possibly TRBD1 (7 bases). Trimming shortened V by 5 bases and J by 8 bases, and 16 bases separated the two germline ends. The CDR3 contains 14 residues. The germline CDR1 and CDR2 sequences are MDHEN and SYDVKM.

This chain uses TRBV5-4 with TRBJ1-2; possible D gene TRBD1, 5 bases. Germline-derived CDR1 and CDR2 are SGHNT and YYREEE (reference sequence). Trimming stripped 4 bases from V and 8 bases from J, with 12 bases between. The CDR3 totals 12 residues. The chain's CDR3 is CASSGGRSGYTF. CDR3 nucleotides: TGTGCCAGCAGCGGGGGTCGATCGGGCTACACCTTC.

The V and J genes are TRBV9 and TRBJ1-5; D is uncertain. This CDR3 contains 13 residues. Deletions cut 4 bases from V and 4 bases from J, with 9 bases between. Germline V gene data show CDR1 as SGDLS and CDR2 as YYNGEE. CDR3 sequence: CASSPGSNQPQHF. The CDR3 nucleotides are TGTGCCAGCAGCCCCGGGAGTAATCAGCCCCAGCATTTT.

The rearrangement joins TRBV12-5 to TRBJ1-5; maybe TRBD1 (6 bases). V lost 4 bases, J lost 7 bases, and 14 bases lay in between. This CDR3 region has 14 residues. Per the germline V gene, CDR1 is LGHNT and CDR2 is FRNRAP. The CDR3 reads CASGWGGNGQPQHF. In DNA form, the CDR3 reads TGTGCTAGTGGTTGGGGGGGCAATGGGCAGCCCCAGCATTTT.

Here the CDR3 reads CASSVPGAVRETQYF. The CDR3, as DNA: TGTGCCAGCAGCGTCCCGGGGGCGGTCCGGGAGACCCAGTACTTC. This chain connects TRBV9 to TRBJ2-5; perhaps D is TRBD1 or TRBD2 (6 bases each). Trimming pared 2 bases from V and 5 bases from J, leaving 16 bases between. Germline lookup yields CDR1 SGDLS and CDR2 YYNGEE. The CDR3 covers 15 residues.

The rearrangement links TRBV2 to TRBJ2-5, with D maybe TRBD2 (5 bases). Trimming removed 6 bases from V and 7 bases from J, with 9 bases in between. The CDR3 spans 11 residues. Germline V lookup: CDR1 SNHLY, CDR2 FYNNEI. CDR3 DNA: TGTGCCAGCAGGCCCGAGGGGACCCAGTACTTC. It yields the protein CASRPEGTQYF.

The chain couples TRBV9 to TRBJ2-3; D uncertain. V was shortened by 0 bases and J by 4 bases, with 9 bases between the two germline ends. Germline CDR1 SGDLS, CDR2 YYNGEE. This CDR3 is built from 14 residues. The CDR3 reads CASSVVAFADTQYF. Here the CDR3 DNA reads TGTGCCAGCAGCGTAGTGGCTTTCGCAGATACGCAGTATTTT.

The rearrangement uses TRBV19 and TRBJ2-7; 7 bases fit TRBD1. Germline loops: CDR1 LNHDA, CDR2 SQIVND (reference sequence). J gave up 2 bases and V 1 base, and 5 bases lay outside the gene matches. The CDR3 spans 15 residues. Here the CDR3 reads CASSIGGTVAYEQYF. CDR3 DNA sequence: TGTGCCAGTAGTATAGGGGGGACAGTGGCCTACGAGCAGTACTTC.

The chain links TRBV6-5 to TRBJ2-5; 10 bases agree with TRBD2. The V gene's germline CDR1 is MNHEY and CDR2 SVGAGI. The V gene end was trimmed by 7 bases and the J gene end by 6 bases; junction bases not matched to a gene: 8. CDR3 length: 14 residues. The CDR3 here is CASISSGGLKTQYF. CDR3 bases: TGTGCCAGCATATCTAGCGGGGGATTAAAGACCCAGTACTTC.

This chain joins TRBV14 and TRBJ2-1; weak D call: TRBD1 (6 bases). Germline CDR1 and CDR2: SGHDN and FVKESK. CDR3 size: 16 residues. The V end was cut by 4 bases, the J end by 1 base, with 14 bases between. The CDR3 region has the DNA TGTGCCAGCAGCCCTTGGACAGCTCAATCCTACAATGAGCAGTTCTTC. Protein sequence: CASSPWTAQSYNEQFF.

The rearrangement uses TRBV7-8 and TRBJ1-5; tentatively, D is TRBD1 (5 bases). Per germline, CDR1 SGHVS and CDR2 FQNEAQ. This CDR3 spans 21 amino acids. V dropped 4 bases and J dropped 0 bases, with 28 bases sitting between them. CDR3: CASSSDPRARKGINSNQPQHF. The CDR3 DNA is TGTGCCAGCAGCTCCGACCCCAGGGCCCGAAAGGGTATAAATAGCAATCAGCCCCAGCATTTT.

V and J are TRBV2 and TRBJ2-1; D might be TRBD1 or TRBD2, each matching 5 bases. V gave up 1 base and J gave up 10 bases, with 11 bases separating them. The CDR3 sequence is 13 residues long. Germline CDR1 is SNHLY and CDR2 is FYNNEI. The CDR3 reads CASSEGGGIEQFF. In nucleotides, the CDR3 is TGTGCCAGCAGTGAAGGTGGGGGAATCGAGCAGTTCTTC.

V and J are TRBV28 and TRBJ2-6; maybe TRBD1 (6 bases). V gave up 10 bases and J gave up 0 bases, with 13 bases separating them. The CDR3 extends over 15 amino acids. CDR1 is MDHEN and CDR2 is SYDVKM in the germline V gene. The CDR3 region has the DNA TGTGCCACCGGGGACACCAGCTCTGGGGCCAACGTCCTGACTTTC. This sequence encodes CATGDTSSGANVLTF.

The chain combines TRBV5-5 with TRBJ2-2; D may be TRBD1 (6 bases). Trimming removed 5 bases from V and 4 bases from J, with 15 bases in between. From germline, CDR1 is SGHKS and CDR2 YYEKEE (reference sequence). This CDR3 contains 15 residues. The DNA of the CDR3 is TGTGCCAGCAGTTATGGACAGCCTGGCACCGGGGAGCTGTTTTTT. Translated: CASSYGQPGTGELFF.

This clone showed up just once. The gene calls are TRBV27 and TRBJ2-3, with 13 positions matching TRBD2. Trimming took 6 bases from V and 5 from J; bases not matched to a gene: 11. Germline CDR1 MNHEY, CDR2 SMNVEV (reference sequence). The CDR3 is made up of 17 amino acids. The CDR3 sequence: CASSLVRTSGGQDTQYF. CDR3 coding DNA: TGTGCCAGCAGCCTAGTAAGGACTAGCGGGGGCCAAGATACGCAGTATTTT.

This clone was observed once. CDR3 DNA: TGTGCCAGCAGCTACCGGGACTACCAAACGGGGGAGCAGTACTTC. It yields the protein CASSYRDYQTGEQYF. The chain carries TRBV5-6 and TRBJ2-7; 7 bases are a match to TRBD2. Germline CDR1 reads SGHDT; CDR2 reads YYEEEE. The CDR3 sequence is 15 residues long. V dropped 3 bases and J dropped 7; count of bases not matched to a gene: 13.

The CDR3 nucleotides are TGCGCCAGCAGCGAAACAGGGAGCACTGAAGCTTTCTTT. It is translated as CASSETGSTEAFF. The rearrangement joins TRBV4-1 to TRBJ1-1, with D perhaps matching TRBD1 (6 bases). Trimming took 5 bases from V and 4 from J, leaving 11 bases between them. The CDR3 extends over 13 amino acids. Germline CDR1 and CDR2: MGHRA and YSYEKL.

This chain uses TRBV28 with TRBJ1-2; D ambiguous. The V gene lost 1 base and the J gene lost 0 bases, with 9 bases spanning the gap. The CDR3 loop spans 15 amino acids. Per germline, CDR1 MDHEN and CDR2 SYDVKM. CDR3 nucleotide sequence: TGTGCCAGCAGTTTATTTGGCAGTTCTAACTATGGCTACACCTTC. Translating gives CASSLFGSSNYGYTF.

This clone was found once. The chain combines TRBV5-1 with TRBJ1-2; 8 nucleotides align to TRBD1. The CDR3 runs 12 residues. Trimming at V came to 3 bases and at J to 6 bases, leaving 1 base not matched to a gene. Germline CDR1 and CDR2: SGHRS and YFSETQ. CDR3 nucleotide sequence: TGCGCCAGCAGCTCAGGGGGCCATGGCTACACCTTC. This translates into CASSSGGHGYTF.